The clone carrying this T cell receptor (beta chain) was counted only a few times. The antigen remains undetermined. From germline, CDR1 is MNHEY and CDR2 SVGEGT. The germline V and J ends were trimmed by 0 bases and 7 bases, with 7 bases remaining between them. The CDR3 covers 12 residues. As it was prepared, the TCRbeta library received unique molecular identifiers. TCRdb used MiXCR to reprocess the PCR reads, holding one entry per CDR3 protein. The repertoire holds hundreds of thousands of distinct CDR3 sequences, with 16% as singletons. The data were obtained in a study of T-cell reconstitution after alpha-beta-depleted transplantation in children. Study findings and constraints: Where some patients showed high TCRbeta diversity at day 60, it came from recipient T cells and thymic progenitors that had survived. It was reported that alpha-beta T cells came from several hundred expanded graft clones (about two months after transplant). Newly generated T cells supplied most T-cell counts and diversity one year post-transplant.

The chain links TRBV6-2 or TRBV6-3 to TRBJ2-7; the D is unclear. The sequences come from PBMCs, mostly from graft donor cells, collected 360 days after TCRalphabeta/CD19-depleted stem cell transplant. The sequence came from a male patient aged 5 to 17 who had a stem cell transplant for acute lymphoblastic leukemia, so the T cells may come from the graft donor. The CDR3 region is CASSYSSWEQYF. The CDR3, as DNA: TGTGCCAGCAGTTACTCGTCTTGGGAGCAGTACTTC.